This is a list of T cell receptor beta chains from one sample in a study of cytomegalovirus exposure and HLA in healthy donors. Sequenced by immunoSEQ multiplex PCR; TCRdb stores in-frame clones only, minus some. The sample shows hundreds of thousands of clones, about 80% of them seen only once. Sequencing used PBMCs. These TCRs come from a woman aged 35 to 49 in good health and CMV-seronegative. Both conserved end residues are part of each CDR3. The D gene is left open where the match is weak. For some rows the clone size is stated as once, few or many, or as a class when expanded; others skip it.

j_call v_call d_call clone_size cdr3_nt cdr3_aa
TRBJ1-2 TRBV2 - - TGTGCCAGCAGGGGGGGAGGCTACACCTTC CASRGGGYTF
TRBJ2-1 TRBV9 TRBD2 - TGTGCCAGCAGCGTCCTCCGGGACTCCAGGGAGGGTGAGCAGTTCTTC CASSVLRDSREGEQFF
TRBJ1-3 TRBV6-6 - - TGTGGAACCGGGACACCGAGCTCTGGAAACACCATATATTTT CGTGTPSSGNTIYF
TRBJ1-1 TRBV28 - - TGTGCCAGCAGTTTATCCGGGATGGGGAACACTGAAGCTTTCTTT CASSLSGMGNTEAFF
TRBJ1-1 TRBV18 TRBD1 - TGTGCCAGCTCATCGGGACAGGGGTATACTGAAGCTTTCTTT CASSSGQGYTEAFF
TRBJ1-2 TRBV5-6 - - TGTGCCAGCAGCTTGGGCGCGCAAACCTATGGCTACACCTTC CASSLGAQTYGYTF
TRBJ2-3 TRBV7-8 TRBD2 - TGTGCCAGCAGCTTGGGGGGGTCAGATACGCAGTATTTT CASSLGGSDTQYF
TRBJ2-7 TRBV11-2 - - TGTGCCAGCTCTTACCCCGGGACACTGAGCTCCTACGAGCAGTACTTC CASSYPGTLSSYEQYF
TRBJ1-5 TRBV30 - - TGTGCCTGGAGTAGGGAGAATAATCAGCCCCAGCATTTT CAWSRENNQPQHF
TRBJ1-6 TRBV7-6 TRBD1 - TGTGCCAGCAGCTTCCGGACAGGGGAGAATTCACCCCTCCACTTT CASSFRTGENSPLHF
TRBJ1-5 TRBV7-9 - - TGTGCCAGCAGCTTAGAGGCCGAGGAGGGTCAGCCCCAGCATTTT CASSLEAEEGQPQHF
TRBJ2-5 TRBV18 TRBD1 - TGTGCCAGCTCCCGACAGGGAGAGACCCAGTACTTC CASSRQGETQYF
TRBJ1-2 TRBV6-6 - - TGTGCCAGCAGTAGACGGGGGGTCTATGGCTACACCTTC CASSRRGVYGYTF
TRBJ2-7 TRBV5-1 TRBD1 once TGCGCCAGCAGCTTGGACAGGGGGCCCTACGAGCAGTACTTC CASSLDRGPYEQYF
TRBJ1-1 TRBV18 TRBD1 - TGTGCCAGCTCACCAAGAGAGCGACAGGGCCACACTGAAGCTTTCTTT CASSPRERQGHTEAFF
TRBJ2-5 TRBV7-7 TRBD2 - TGTGCTAGCAGCCTCCGGGGGGGAGAGACCCAGTACTTC CASSLRGGETQYF
TRBJ1-6 TRBV30 - - TGTGCCTCCCGTCGGACAGACACTCTTTCACCCCTCCACTTT CASRRTDTLSPLHF
TRBJ2-7 TRBV5-1 - - TGCGCCAGCCATGAACAGGGTTACTCCTACGAGCAGTACTTC CASHEQGYSYEQYF
TRBJ1-2 TRBV10-3 TRBD1 - TGTGCCATCAGTGAAGGGAGTGTATTAAGGGTCGGGACAGGGAACTATGGCTACACCTTC CAISEGSVLRVGTGNYGYTF
TRBJ2-3 TRBV19 - - TGTGCCAGTAGGCCCCTAGCGCCTAGCACAGATACGCAGTATTTT CASRPLAPSTDTQYF
TRBJ1-2 TRBV29-1 TRBD1 - TGCAGCGTTGACCGACAGGGGGCGGAGGGCTACACCTTC CSVDRQGAEGYTF
TRBJ1-6 TRBV28 - - TGTGCCAGCAGTTTAAGCCGACTCAATTCACCCCTCCACTTT CASSLSRLNSPLHF
TRBJ1-2 TRBV29-1 - once TGCAGCGTTGATGCGGGCGGAGCTAACTATGGCTACACCTTC CSVDAGGANYGYTF